This T cell receptor (beta chain) was sequenced during a study of OX40 agonist ivuxolimab in advanced cancers. Study-wide context: Patients received ivuxolimab, an intravenous treatment, every 2 weeks at 0.01 to 10 mg/kg. The eligibility criteria allowed prior anti-PD-1, anti-PD-L1 or anti-CTLA-4 therapy, and 40% had some.

The table came from immunoSEQ multiplex PCR; TCRdb's copy has only in-frame clones and leaves some out. The profile shows roughly 73,000 clones, 80% to 90% of them singletons. The V and J ends lost 2 bases and 1 base respectively, with 4 bases between them. The CDR3 sequence is 13 residues long. In germline, CDR1 is MNHEY, CDR2 SVGAGI. Sequencing was performed on CD4+ or CD8+ T cells sorted from blood, taken in a trial of the OX40 agonist ivuxolimab. The receptor's source is an adult with an advanced solid tumor such as melanoma, head and neck, liver or kidney cancer. The chain uses TRBV6-5 and TRBJ2-3; D unclear. CDR3 residues: CASSYERTDTQYF. CDR3 coding DNA: TGTGCCAGCAGTTACGAGCGCACAGATACGCAGTATTTT.